The TCR beta chain under discussion was sequenced for a study of blood T cell repertoires in COVID-19. Overall study: Sites across the United States, Italy and Spain contributed samples from acute and convalescent COVID-19. PBMCs, B-cell-depleted T cells, or T cells provided the cDNA or gDNA that made up the material.

The authors' processing: For nucleated cells, counts were estimated from reference gene primer amplification. Assay: immunoSEQ multiplex PCR; the TCRdb copy retains only in-frame clones and omits some. For V, J and clone size, that table is used; D and trimming come from the DNA. The table has 400,000 to 450,000 clones, about nine tenths seen once. Seattle's cohort entered during active infection and was followed longitudinally. The sequenced material came from peripheral blood. This TCR came from a woman between 35 and 50 years old with COVID-19, enrolled during active disease.

CDR3 in amino acids: CASSLGLAAFNEQFF. The CDR3 DNA reads as TGTGCCAGCAGCTTAGGGCTAGCGGCGTTCAATGAGCAGTTCTTC. The chain joins TRBV5-8 to TRBJ2-1; 7 bases are shared with TRBD2. In germline, CDR1 is SGHTS, CDR2 YDEGEE. The CDR3 totals 15 residues. The V and J ends lost 2 bases and 6 bases, in that order; junction bases with no gene match: 8.